This T cell receptor (beta chain) was identified in a study of T cell responses to AZD1222 COVID-19 vaccine. Across the study: Pooled together were second doses at about 4 or about 12 weeks.

This clone was counted a single time. The antigen remains unidentified. Study-level results: Donors were mostly white British, more females; clonal diversity possibly underestimated. Within unmutated variant regions lay the reported targets of nearly half of spike-specific TCRs. Distributed over spike, vaccine-associated CD4 TCRs predominated at 160-218 and 743-854.

Looked up from germline, CDR1 is SEHNR and CDR2 is FQNEAQ (reference sequence). This CDR3 is built from 15 residues. V lost 1 base, J lost 7 bases, and 8 bases stayed unmatched. Profiled with immunoSEQ multiplex PCR; TCRdb holds only in-frame clones, not every one. The table shows roughly 110,000 clones, with 90% occurring only once. The clonotype comes from an adult in good health. Sequences were derived from peripheral blood, sampled on day 0 of AZD1222 vaccination. This sequence joins TRBV7-9 and TRBJ1-2, with 8 bases matching TRBD1. The CDR3 nucleotides read TGTGCCAGCAGCTTAGGTATTTCAGGGGGCTTTGGCTACACCTTC. It encodes CASSLGISGGFGYTF.